This T cell receptor (beta chain) stems from a study of blood T cells in healthy people across ages. The germline V gene encodes CDR1 SNHLY and CDR2 FYNNEI. J lost 8 bases, V lost 7 bases, and 17 bases had no gene match. The CDR3 totals 17 residues. The authors ran a second PCR of roughly 6 to 12 cycles using a sample-barcoded 5' primer and a J-beta primer mix. MiXCR, run by TCRdb on the 5' RACE reads, gives a single entry per CDR3 protein. The sample lists about 780,000 distinct CDR3 sequences, roughly 26% occurring once. In its sample, this clonotype was seen many times. These data also featured in a second study, about T cells of mothers and their children.

The sequence was collected from a boy aged 10-17 years in good health. This chain connects TRBV2 to TRBJ1-6; TRBD1 agrees at 7 bases. The sample taken for sequencing was blood. CDR3 loop: CASTRGGDSLRYSPLHF. The DNA of the CDR3 is TGTGCCAGCACCAGGGGGGGAGACTCACTCAGATATTCACCCCTCCACTTT.